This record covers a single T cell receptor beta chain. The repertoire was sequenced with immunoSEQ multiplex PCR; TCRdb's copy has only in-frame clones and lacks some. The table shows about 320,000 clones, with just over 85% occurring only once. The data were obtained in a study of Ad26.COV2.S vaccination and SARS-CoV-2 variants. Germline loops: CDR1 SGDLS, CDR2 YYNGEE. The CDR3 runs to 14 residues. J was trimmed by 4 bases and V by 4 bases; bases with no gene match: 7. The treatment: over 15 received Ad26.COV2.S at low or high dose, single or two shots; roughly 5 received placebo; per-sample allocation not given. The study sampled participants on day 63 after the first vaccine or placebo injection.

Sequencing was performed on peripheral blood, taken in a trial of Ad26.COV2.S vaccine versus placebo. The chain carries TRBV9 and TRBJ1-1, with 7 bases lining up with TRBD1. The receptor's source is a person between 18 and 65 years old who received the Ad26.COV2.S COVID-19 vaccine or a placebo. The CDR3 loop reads CASSQGGESTEAFF. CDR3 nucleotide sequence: TGTGCCAGCAGCCAGGGGGGCGAGAGCACTGAAGCTTTCTTT.